This T cell receptor beta chain was observed in a study of T cells in Graves' hyperthyroidism and ophthalmopathy. Background on the study: Peripheral blood was secured at the point of initial diagnosis, before any treatment.

The TCR beta CDR3 regions underwent amplification using RNA transcripts as the source. RT-PCR in the first round (using the HTBI primer set) targeted the TCR CDR3. TCRdb re-called the multiplex PCR reads through MiXCR, storing one row per CDR3 protein. The sample contains 450,000 to 650,000 distinct CDR3 sequences, under 25% of which appear only once. 10 ml fresh peripheral blood yielded the PBMCs. Broader study findings: Blood also carried most thyroid clonotypes expanded above 0.001.

The V end lost 2 bases, the J end lost 6 bases, and 11 bases lay between the germline ends. The CDR3 is made up of 13 amino acids. Germline CDR1 SNHLY, CDR2 FYNNEI. This clonotype was counted at least ten times. What it binds is unknown. The V and J genes are TRBV2 and TRBJ2-7; no definite D call. Specimen: blood. This receptor was obtained from a young man with Graves' hyperthyroidism. This CDR3 reads CASSELDVAEQYF. As DNA, the CDR3 is TGTGCCAGCAGTGAACTAGACGTGGCCGAGCAGTACTTC.